This T cell receptor (beta chain) was found in a study of T cells in Graves' hyperthyroidism and ophthalmopathy. The TCR beta CDR3 regions underwent amplification using RNA transcripts as the source. Carried out on the TCR CDR3, a first-round RT-PCR used the HTBI primer set. Using its own MiXCR run on the multiplex PCR reads, TCRdb lists one record per CDR3 protein. The sample has 600,000 to 650,000 distinct CDR3 sequences, 20% seen once. This clonotype has a count of ten or more. Antigen unknown. Findings and caveats of the study: Using 13 V-J features, a model discriminated ophthalmopathy from stable hyperthyroidism.

PBMCs came from around 9.7 ml fresh peripheral blood. The clonotype was recovered from a man younger than 40 with Graves' ophthalmopathy. The sequencing input was blood.

The CDR3 nucleotides read TGTGCCAGCAGCCAAGTAGAACTAGGCGATGAGCAGTTCTTC. It translates to CASSQVELGDEQFF. V is TRBV3-1 and J is TRBJ2-1; D is perhaps TRBD2 (5 bases). Germline V gene data show CDR1 as LGHDT and CDR2 as YNNKEL (reference sequence). Deletions cut 1 base from V and 8 bases from J, with 12 bases between. This CDR3 has 14 amino acids.